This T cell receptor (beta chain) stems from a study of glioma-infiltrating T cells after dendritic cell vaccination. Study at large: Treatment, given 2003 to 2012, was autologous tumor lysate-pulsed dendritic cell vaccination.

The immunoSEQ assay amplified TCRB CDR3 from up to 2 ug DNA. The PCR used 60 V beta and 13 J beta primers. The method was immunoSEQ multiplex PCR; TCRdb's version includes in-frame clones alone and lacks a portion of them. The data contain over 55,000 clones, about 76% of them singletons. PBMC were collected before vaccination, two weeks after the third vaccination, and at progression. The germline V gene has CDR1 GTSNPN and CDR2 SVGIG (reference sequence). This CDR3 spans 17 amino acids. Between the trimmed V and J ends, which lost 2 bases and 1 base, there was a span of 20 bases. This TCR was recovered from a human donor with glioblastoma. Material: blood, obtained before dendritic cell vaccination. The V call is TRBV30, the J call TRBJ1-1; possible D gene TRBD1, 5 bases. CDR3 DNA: TGTGCCTGGAGTAGGGGACTCACAACGCCCTCGAACACTGAAGCTTTCTTT. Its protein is CAWSRGLTTPSNTEAFF.